Below are 27 T cell receptor beta chains sequenced from a single sample in a study of T cell responses to AZD1222 COVID-19 vaccine. Profiling relied on immunoSEQ multiplex PCR, and the TCRdb table lists in-frame clones only, not all of them. Of some 22,000 clones listed, 82% are singletons. Source: peripheral blood, taken on day 0 of AZD1222 vaccination. These receptors all stem from an adult in good health.

The chain combines TRBV5-1 with TRBJ1-4; D not resolved. The V and J ends lost 4 bases and 5 bases respectively, with 15 bases between them. Germline loops: CDR1 SGHRS, CDR2 YFSETQ. The CDR3 is 15 residues long. CDR3 in amino acids: CASSVQPDGNEKLFF. The CDR3 region has the DNA TGCGCCAGCAGCGTGCAACCGGACGGCAATGAAAAACTGTTTTTT. The full variable domain, in which reference TRBV5-1 and TRBJ1-4 provide the parts outside the CDR3, is KAGVTQTPRYLIKTRGQQVTLSCSPISGHRSVSWYQQTPGQGLQFLFEYFSETQRNKGNFPGRFSGRQFSNSRSEMNVSTLELGDSALYLCASSVQPDGNEKLFFGSGTQLSVL.

In nucleotides, the CDR3 is TGTGCCAGCAGCTCCGGACAGAACACCGGGGAGCTGTTTTTT. It codes for CASSSGQNTGELFF. The chain has TRBV7-3 and TRBJ2-2, with a weak D call TRBD1 (5 bases). Germline V lookup: CDR1 SGHTA, CDR2 FQGTGA. V shed 4 bases and J shed 1 base, with 7 bases lying between them. The CDR3 totals 14 residues.

The chain couples TRBV5-1 to TRBJ2-1, with 11 bases identical to TRBD2. The V gene's germline CDR1 is SGHRS and CDR2 YFSETQ. The CDR3 consists of 17 residues. The V and J ends lost 3 bases and 3 bases, in that order; junction bases with no gene match: 8. The CDR3, as DNA: TGCGCCAGCAGCTCCACTAGCGGGAGCAGGGTCTACAATGAGCAGTTCTTC. Amino acid sequence: CASSSTSGSRVYNEQFF.

The gene calls are TRBV21-1 and TRBJ1-6. TRBV21-1 counts as a pseudogene. There are 14 residues in the CDR3. The CDR3 nucleotides are TGTGCCAGCCGGGCAGGCCCATATAATTCACCCCTCCACTTT. The encoded protein is CASRAGPYNSPLHF.

This sequence joins TRBV7-8 and TRBJ1-1; 7 bases match TRBD1. Germline CDR1 is SGHVS and CDR2 is FQNEAQ. V dropped 1 base and J dropped 2; count of bases not matched to a gene: 4. The CDR3 spans 15 residues. CDR3 loop: CASSLVAGGNTEAFF. The CDR3 DNA sequence: TGTGCCAGCAGCTTAGTGGCAGGGGGTAACACTGAAGCTTTCTTT.

The chain uses TRBV5-6 and TRBJ2-7; the D is unclear. The CDR3 runs 15 residues. With 0 bases removed from V and 2 bases from J, the gap between germline ends came to 12 bases. The V gene's germline CDR1 is SGHDT and CDR2 YYEEEE. The DNA of the CDR3 is TGTGCCAGCAGCTTGGCGGGTGACACGACCTACGAGCAGTACTTC. Its translation: CASSLAGDTTYEQYF.

This rearrangement joins TRBV2 to TRBJ1-2; possibly TRBD1 for D (5 bases). V lost 7 bases and J 0 bases, leaving 15 bases between the germline ends. Looked up from germline, CDR1 is SNHLY and CDR2 is FYNNEI. This CDR3 has 15 amino acids. CDR3 in amino acids: CASKLTARSNYGYTF. As DNA, the CDR3 is TGTGCCAGCAAGTTGACAGCCCGCTCTAACTATGGCTACACCTTC.

V and J are TRBV7-6 and TRBJ1-6; a weak D match, TRBD1 (6 bases). The CDR3 runs 15 residues. In germline, CDR1 is SGHVS, CDR2 FNYEAQ. The V end was cut by 5 bases, the J end by 2 bases, with 10 bases between. CDR3 sequence reads: CASSATGPYNSPLHF. DNA for the CDR3: TGTGCCAGCAGCGCTACAGGGCCCTATAATTCACCCCTCCACTTT.

The chain is built from TRBV3-1 (or the pseudogene TRBV3-2) and TRBJ1-4; D not certain. The germline gives CDR1 LGHDT, CDR2 YNNKEL (reference sequence). The V end was cut by 2 bases, the J end by 8 bases, with 9 bases between. The CDR3 has 13 amino acids. CDR3 sequence reads: CASSQSSSEKLFF. In DNA form, the CDR3 reads TGTGCCAGCAGCCAATCCTCCTCCGAAAAACTGTTTTTT.

This clone was picked up a small number of times. For the CDR3, the DNA is TGCGCCAGTGGGATGGGGTATAATTCACCCCTCCACTTT. Translating it yields CASGMGYNSPLHF. The chain carries TRBV10-2 and TRBJ1-6, with no clear D. The germline V gene has CDR1 WSHSY and CDR2 SAAADI. V was shortened by 9 bases and J by 4 bases, with 10 bases between the two germline ends. CDR3 length: 13 amino acids.

Here the CDR3 reads CASSYTGQSTDTQYF. The CDR3 DNA is TGTGCCAGCAGTTATACGGGACAGTCCACAGATACGCAGTATTTT. The genes are TRBV28 and TRBJ2-3, with 7 bases that match TRBD1. The CDR3 loop spans 15 amino acids. V lost 4 bases, J lost 2 bases, and 6 bases stayed unmatched. CDR1 is MDHEN and CDR2 is SYDVKM in the germline V gene.

The chain links TRBV19 to TRBJ1-1; 9 bases line up with TRBD1. The CDR3 totals 14 residues. Germline V gives CDR1 LNHDA, CDR2 SQIVND (reference sequence). Trimming at V came to 6 bases and at J to 5 bases, leaving 7 bases not matched to a gene. CDR3 sequence reads: CASRVQGASTEAFF. CDR3 nucleotide sequence: TGTGCCAGTAGAGTACAGGGGGCAAGTACTGAAGCTTTCTTT.

This clone was seen only a few times. J is TRBJ1-1 and V is TRBV19; no firm D call. Germline loops: CDR1 LNHDA, CDR2 SQIVND (reference sequence). This CDR3 has 15 residues. The V end was cut by 0 bases, the J end by 2 bases, with 10 bases between. CDR3 nucleotides: TGTGCCAGTAGTATAGAGCACAGAAGTAACACTGAAGCTTTCTTT. It encodes CASSIEHRSNTEAFF.

This clone is judged medium-sized (0.01 to 0.1%). The chain has TRBV7-8 and TRBJ1-2; D may be TRBD1 (6 bases). The V end was cut by 5 bases, the J end by 2 bases, with 15 bases between. The CDR3 consists of 15 residues. Looked up from germline, CDR1 is SGHVS and CDR2 is FQNEAQ. CDR3 loop: CASSANREHNYGYTF. The CDR3 DNA reads as TGTGCCAGCAGCGCCAACAGGGAGCACAACTATGGCTACACCTTC.

The chain uses TRBV24-1 and TRBJ1-6; possibly TRBD1 for D (5 bases). The length of the CDR3 is 13 residues. V lost 6 bases, J lost 6 bases, and 8 bases lay in between. From germline, CDR1 is KGHDR and CDR2 SFDVKD. CDR3 sequence (DNA): TGTGCCACCAGTCGACAGAGTAATTCACCCCTCCACTTT. Translated, it gives CATSRQSNSPLHF.

This clone has just a few counts. The chain combines TRBV9 with TRBJ2-1; D is perhaps TRBD2 (6 bases). V was pared by 0 bases and J by 7 bases, with 14 bases between. CDR1 is SGDLS and CDR2 is YYNGEE in the germline V gene. The CDR3 covers 15 residues. In nucleotides, the CDR3 is TGTGCCAGCAGCGTAGTGGCGGGATTATTGAATGAGCAGTTCTTC. Translation: CASSVVAGLLNEQFF.

The V and J genes are TRBV24-1 and TRBJ2-5; maybe TRBD1 (5 bases). Germline V gene sequence: CDR1 KGHDR, CDR2 SFDVKD. The CDR3 is 14 amino acids. Between the trimmed V and J ends, which lost 6 bases and 3 bases, there was a span of 13 bases. The CDR3 region has the DNA TGTGCCACCAGTTTCGGACAAGGAAAAGAGACCCAGTACTTC. Residues: CATSFGQGKETQYF.

J is TRBJ2-6 and V is TRBV5-4; D might be TRBD1 (8 bases). Germline loops: CDR1 SGHNT, CDR2 YYREEE (reference sequence). The V gene lost 3 bases and the J gene lost 2 bases, with 18 bases spanning the gap. The CDR3 spans 18 residues. The chain's CDR3 is CASSWGRDRRPGANVLTF. The DNA for the CDR3 is TGTGCCAGCAGCTGGGGGAGGGACAGGAGGCCTGGGGCCAACGTCCTGACTTTC.

V is TRBV3-1 (or the pseudogene TRBV3-2) and J is TRBJ2-7; D is undetermined. V was clipped by 3 bases and J by 4 bases, with 7 bases between them. CDR1 and CDR2 (germline): LGHDT, YNNKEL (reference sequence). The CDR3 is 12 residues long. CDR3 loop: CASSHTGYEQYF. The CDR3 bases are TGTGCCAGCAGCCACACGGGTTACGAGCAGTACTTC.

This clone is labeled medium-sized. V usage is TRBV6-5 and J usage is TRBJ1-4; D is uncertain. The CDR3 consists of 15 residues. Trimming removed 4 bases from V and 0 bases from J, with 9 bases in between. Germline V lookup: CDR1 MNHEY, CDR2 SVGAGI. In nucleotides, the CDR3 is TGTGCCAGCAGTTCTACAGTATCAACTAATGAAAAACTGTTTTTT. Translated, it gives CASSSTVSTNEKLFF.

The CDR3 coding sequence is TGTGCCTGGAGTGCCGGGACAACTGAAGCTTTCTTT. Protein sequence: CAWSAGTTEAFF. The rearrangement joins TRBV30 to TRBJ1-1; D possibly corresponds to TRBD1 (6 bases). Trimming stripped 1 base from V and 5 bases from J, with 8 bases between. The CDR3 length is 12 residues. Per germline, CDR1 GTSNPN and CDR2 SVGIG (reference sequence).

V is TRBV6-5 and J is TRBJ2-7; 7 bases are shared with TRBD1. The germline gives CDR1 MNHEY, CDR2 SVGAGI. The V gene end was trimmed by 4 bases and the J gene end by 0 bases; junction bases not matched to a gene: 9. The CDR3 consists of 16 residues. DNA for the CDR3: TGTGCCAGCAGTTCCCTTAGACAGGGCCCCTCCTACGAGCAGTACTTC. Its translation is CASSSLRQGPSYEQYF.

The gene calls are TRBV6-6 and TRBJ1-1, with D tentatively TRBD1 (5 bases). CDR1 and CDR2 from the germline V gene are MNHNY and SVGAGI (reference sequence). The CDR3 has 18 residues. With 5 bases removed from V and 5 bases from J, the gap between germline ends came to 27 bases. CDR3 nucleotide sequence: TGTGCCAGCAGTCCACTCCCCTTGGTCGAGGGGCCGGTTACTGAAGCTTTCTTT. This sequence encodes CASSPLPLVEGPVTEAFF.

V gene TRBV5-1 combines with J gene TRBJ2-5, with 7 bases that match TRBD1. This CDR3 is 19 amino acids long. The germline gives CDR1 SGHRS, CDR2 YFSETQ. Losses at the gene ends were 4 bases for V and 0 bases for J; bases not matched to a gene: 18. Here the CDR3 reads CASSPASLTGLMYQETQYF. The DNA for the CDR3 is TGCGCCAGCAGCCCTGCGTCCCTGACAGGGCTCATGTACCAAGAGACCCAGTACTTC. The full variable domain, its missing parts supplied by reference TRBV5-1 and TRBJ2-5, is KAGVTQTPRYLIKTRGQQVTLSCSPISGHRSVSWYQQTPGQGLQFLFEYFSETQRNKGNFPGRFSGRQFSNSRSEMNVSTLELGDSALYLCASSPASLTGLMYQETQYFGPGTRLLVL.

The chain joins TRBV21-1 to TRBJ2-7; whether TRBD1, the table's D call, matches the DNA was not checked. TRBV21-1 is tagged as a pseudogene. The CDR3 is 15 amino acids. The CDR3 bases are TGTGCCAGCAGCAAAGGACACCAGAGCTCCTACGAGCAGTACTTC. Translation: CASSKGHQSSYEQYF.

The chain has TRBV3-1 (or the pseudogene TRBV3-2) and TRBJ1-3; D gene uncertain. The CDR3 runs 13 residues. Germline V gives CDR1 LGHDT, CDR2 YNNKEL (reference sequence). V was pared by 0 bases and J by 4 bases, with 4 bases between. The CDR3 loop is CASSQEPGNTIYF. The CDR3 region has the DNA TGTGCCAGCAGCCAAGAACCCGGAAACACCATATATTTT.

The chain carries TRBV18 and TRBJ1-2, with 7 nucleotides matching TRBD1. The CDR3 has 14 amino acids. Germline V gives CDR1 KGHSH, CDR2 LQKENI. V shed 3 bases and J 2 bases; nucleotides not matched to a gene: 3. In DNA form, the CDR3 reads TGTGCCAGCTCACCGCAGGGACAGAACTATGGCTACACCTTC. Encoded protein: CASSPQGQNYGYTF.